This T cell receptor beta chain was captured in a study of CD8 T cells in ankylosing spondylitis. Findings and limits, study-wide: Matched synovial fluid from ankylosing spondylitis patients was reported to be enriched for disease-linked clones. As for the disease-linked clones, they showed a CD8+ phenotype and occurred at relatively low frequencies in peripheral blood. Before this, some motif variants had been reported in reactive arthritis synovial fluid and blood.

MiXCR, run by TCRdb on the 5' RACE reads, gives a single entry per CDR3 protein. The sample records over 110,000 distinct CDR3 sequences, approximately 9.2% being singletons. This clonotype came up a few times. What it recognizes is unknown. There are 13 residues in the CDR3. V shed 6 bases and J shed 7 bases, with 16 bases lying between them. Germline V CDR1 and CDR2: MNHEY, SMNVEV (reference sequence). This TCR was recovered from a male donor with ankylosing spondylitis. The chain is built from TRBV27 and TRBJ2-7; TRBD2 might be the D (6 bases). The sample taken for sequencing was synovial fluid, either unsorted or a sorted T cell fraction (not recorded which). CDR3 loop: CASSYWDLREQYF. The DNA of the CDR3 is TGTGCCAGCAGCTACTGGGACTTAAGGGAGCAGTACTTC.